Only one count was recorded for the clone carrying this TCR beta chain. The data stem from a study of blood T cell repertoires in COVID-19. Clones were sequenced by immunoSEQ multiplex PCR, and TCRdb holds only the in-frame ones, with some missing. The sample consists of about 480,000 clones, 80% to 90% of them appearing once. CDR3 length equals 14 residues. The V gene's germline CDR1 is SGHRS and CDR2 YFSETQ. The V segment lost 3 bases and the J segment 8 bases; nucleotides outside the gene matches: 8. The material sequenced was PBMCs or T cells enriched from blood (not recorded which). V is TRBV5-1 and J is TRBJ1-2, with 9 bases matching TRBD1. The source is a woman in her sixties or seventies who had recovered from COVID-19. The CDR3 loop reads CASSWTGADRGYTF. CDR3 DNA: TGCGCCAGCAGCTGGACAGGGGCCGATCGGGGCTACACCTTC. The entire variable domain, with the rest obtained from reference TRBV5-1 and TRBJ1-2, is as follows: KAGVTQTPRYLIKTRGQQVTLSCSPISGHRSVSWYQQTPGQGLQFLFEYFSETQRNKGNFPGRFSGRQFSNSRSEMNVSTLELGDSALYLCASSWTGADRGYTFGSGTRLTVV.